Shown below are 15 T cell receptor beta chains from a single sample sequenced in a study of technical replicates of blood from a few donors. Using immunoSEQ multiplex PCR, the repertoire was profiled, and TCRdb retains in-frame clones only, with some absent. Here the sample spans about 64,000 clones, 80% to 90% being singletons. Sequenced material: PBMCs. These receptors all come from a human donor in good health. Some clones in this sample may be carry-over from other donors' samples.

The chain employs TRBV5-1 and TRBJ1-5; a weak D match, TRBD1 (5 bases). Trimming cost V 4 bases and J 1 base, with 12 bases left between them. The CDR3 extends over 15 amino acids. The V gene's germline CDR1 is SGHRS and CDR2 YFSETQ. CDR3 sequence reads: CASSPIGGSNQPQHF. Written as DNA, the CDR3 is TGCGCCAGCAGCCCTATCGGGGGGAGCAATCAGCCCCAGCATTTT. Full variable domain (remainder filled in from reference TRBV5-1 and TRBJ1-5): KAGVTQTPRYLIKTRGQQVTLSCSPISGHRSVSWYQQTPGQGLQFLFEYFSETQRNKGNFPGRFSGRQFSNSRSEMNVSTLELGDSALYLCASSPIGGSNQPQHFGDGTRLSIL.

The V and J genes are TRBV12-2 and TRBJ2-7; the table's D call, TRBD2, has no DNA check behind it. TRBV12-2 is noted as a pseudogene. The CDR3 is made up of 18 amino acids. CDR3 sequence: CASLLPSTSGDSSYEQYF. The CDR3 DNA sequence: TGTGCAAGTCTCCTCCCCTCGACTAGCGGGGATAGCTCCTACGAGCAGTACTTC.

This clone was observed a few times. The chain employs TRBV7-2 and TRBJ2-5; 9 bases map to TRBD2. V trimming: 1 base; J trimming: 5 bases; junction bases outside the gene matches: 8. This CDR3 comprises 16 residues. CDR1 is SGHTA and CDR2 is FQGNSA in the germline V gene. Here the CDR3 DNA reads TGTGCCAGCAGCTTAGAAGGAGCGGGGGGCGTTGAGACCCAGTACTTC. Encoded protein: CASSLEGAGGVETQYF.

By share, this clone counts as medium-sized. A junction boundary mismatches the germline segment, possibly from a read error. This sample also contains other DNA sequences that code for the same CDR3. This sequence joins TRBV7-2 and TRBJ2-7, with D tentatively TRBD1 or TRBD2 (7 bases each). The germline gives CDR1 SGHTA, CDR2 FQGNSA. The CDR3 is made up of 14 amino acids. The CDR3 DNA follows: TGTGCCAGCAGATTAGGGGGCGGGAGCTACGAGCAGTACTTC. This sequence encodes CASRLGGGSYEQYF.

This chain connects TRBV9 to TRBJ1-6, with D possibly matching TRBD1 (5 bases). Deletions cut 0 bases from V and 9 bases from J, with 13 bases between. The CDR3 covers 15 residues. Germline CDR1 is SGDLS and CDR2 is YYNGEE. The CDR3 DNA reads as TGTGCCAGCAGCGTAGAAGGCAGGGTTGGTTCACCCCTCCACTTT. Encoded protein: CASSVEGRVGSPLHF.

J is TRBJ1-2 and V is TRBV7-3; TRBD1 is a possible D gene (5 bases). Germline CDR1 reads SGHTA; CDR2 reads FQGTGA. V was trimmed by 4 bases and J by 5 bases, leaving 8 bases between them. The CDR3 is made up of 12 amino acids. The CDR3 loop reads CASSSTAYGYTF. CDR3 coding DNA: TGTGCCAGCAGCTCGACAGCTTATGGCTACACCTTC. The entire variable domain, with the rest obtained from reference TRBV7-3 and TRBJ1-2, is as follows: GAGVSQTPSNKVTEKGKYVELRCDPISGHTALYWYRQSLGQGPEFLIYFQGTGAADDSGLPNDRFFAVRPEGSVSTLKIQRTERGDSAVYLCASSSTAYGYTFGSGTRLTVV.

The chain is built from TRBV4-1 and TRBJ2-1; 7 bases are a match to TRBD1. Trimming cost V 6 bases and J 8 bases; bases outside gene matches: 10. CDR1 is MGHRA, CDR2 YSYEKL, per germline. The CDR3 spans 14 residues. This CDR3 is CASRTDRLGDEQFF. CDR3 in DNA: TGCGCCAGCAGAACGGACAGGCTGGGGGATGAGCAGTTCTTC.

This chain links TRBV21-1 with TRBJ2-5; the D call TRBD1 from the table was never checked on the DNA. TRBV21-1 represents a pseudogene. This CDR3 has 14 residues. CDR3: CASSNTLDNQTQYF. CDR3 nucleotide sequence: TGTGCCAGCAGCAATACTCTGGACAACCAGACCCAGTACTTC.

CDR3 amino acids: CASSEAGTSRTGELFF. DNA of the CDR3: TGTGCCAGCAGTGAAGCCGGGACTAGTCGTACCGGGGAGCTGTTTTTT. V usage is TRBV6-1 and J usage is TRBJ2-2, with 8 bases fitting TRBD2. The CDR3 has 16 amino acids. V lost 0 bases and J lost 5; bases outside the gene matches: 5. Germline lookup yields CDR1 MNHNS and CDR2 SASEGT.

The chain links TRBV27 to TRBJ2-1; TRBD2 is a possible D gene (5 bases). Germline V CDR1 and CDR2: MNHEY, SMNVEV (reference sequence). Trimming took off 0 bases at V and 3 bases at J, with 9 bases between the two ends. CDR3 length: 15 amino acids. In DNA, the CDR3 is TGTGCCAGCAGTTTATCGCCTAGCTTCTACAATGAGCAGTTCTTC. Encoded protein: CASSLSPSFYNEQFF.

This rearrangement joins TRBV10-3 to TRBJ1-1, with a tentative D call TRBD1 (5 bases). V was shortened by 4 bases and J by 10 bases, with 16 bases between the two germline ends. Germline CDR1 reads ENHRY; CDR2 reads SYGVKD. This CDR3 is built from 13 residues. The CDR3 region has the DNA TGTGCCATCAGTGGGGTACAGGTGGTAGGAGCTTTCTTT. This translates into CAISGVQVVGAFF.

This chain connects TRBV6-5 to TRBJ1-2; D is unclear. CDR1 and CDR2 from the germline V gene are MNHEY and SVGAGI. The CDR3 has 12 residues. V dropped 6 bases and J dropped 8 bases, with 13 bases sitting between them. The chain's CDR3 is CASSQEFGGYTF. The CDR3 DNA reads TGTGCCAGCAGCCAGGAATTTGGCGGCTACACCTTC.

The genes are TRBV29-1 and TRBJ2-7, with TRBD1 identical over 8 bases. This CDR3 comprises 12 residues. J was trimmed by 0 bases and V by 7 bases; bases with no gene match: 2. Germline values: CDR1 SQVTM, CDR2 ANQGSEA. Here the CDR3 DNA reads TGCAGCGGGACAGGGAACTCCTACGAGCAGTACTTC. Its protein product is CSGTGNSYEQYF.

CDR3 in DNA: TGTGCCAGCAGCTTCGGGGGGGAAAGCTCCTACGAGCAGTACTTC. It is translated as CASSFGGESSYEQYF. The chain employs TRBV5-4 and TRBJ2-7, with TRBD2 matching 8 bases. Germline CDR1 reads SGHNT; CDR2 reads YYREEE (reference sequence). The V segment lost 2 bases and the J segment 0 bases; nucleotides outside the gene matches: 4. CDR3 size: 15 residues.

The CDR3 DNA sequence: TGTGCCAGCAGCTCTGGGACTAGCGGCCCCTACGAGCAGTACTTC. This encodes CASSSGTSGPYEQYF. The chain employs TRBV11-3 and TRBJ2-7, with 11 bases that match TRBD2. The CDR3 is 15 amino acids. Losses at the gene ends were 4 bases for V and 2 bases for J; bases not matched to a gene: 4. In germline, CDR1 is SGHNT, CDR2 YENEEA.